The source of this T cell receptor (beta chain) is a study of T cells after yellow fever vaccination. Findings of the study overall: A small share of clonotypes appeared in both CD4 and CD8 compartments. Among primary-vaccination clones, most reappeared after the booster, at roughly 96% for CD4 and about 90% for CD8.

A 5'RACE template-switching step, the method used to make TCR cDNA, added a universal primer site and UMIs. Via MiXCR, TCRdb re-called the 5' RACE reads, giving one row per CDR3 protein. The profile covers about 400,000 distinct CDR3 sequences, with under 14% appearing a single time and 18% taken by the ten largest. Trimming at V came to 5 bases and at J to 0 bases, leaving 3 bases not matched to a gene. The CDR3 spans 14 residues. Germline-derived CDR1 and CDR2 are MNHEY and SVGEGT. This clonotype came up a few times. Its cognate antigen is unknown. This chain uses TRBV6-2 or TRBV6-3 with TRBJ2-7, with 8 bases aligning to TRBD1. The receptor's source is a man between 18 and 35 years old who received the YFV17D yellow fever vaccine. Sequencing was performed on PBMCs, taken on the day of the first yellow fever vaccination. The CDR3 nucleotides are TGTGCCAGCAGTCCCAGGGGGCTCTCCTACGAGCAGTACGTC. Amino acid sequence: CASSPRGLSYEQYV.